These 14 T cell receptor beta chains share one sample of origin, sequenced in a study of blood T cell repertoires in COVID-19. Libraries were prepared by immunoSEQ multiplex PCR; TCRdb keeps only in-frame clonotypes and omits some of them. This table has around 150,000 clones, 75% to 80% appearing once. Sequencing used peripheral blood. The source of these receptors is a woman in her forties or fifties with active or convalescent COVID-19.

Only a few counts were recorded for this clone. The germline gene is not matched at one end of the junction; a read error may be the cause. V gene TRBV28 combines with J gene TRBJ1-3, with D possibly matching TRBD1 (5 bases). CDR1 is MDHEN, CDR2 SYDVKM, per germline. CDR3 length: 13 amino acids. Here the CDR3 reads CASNIPGDFRGDF. The DNA of the CDR3 is TGTGCCAGCAACATCCCGGGGGACTTCCGTGGCGATTTT.

The chain is built from TRBV9 and TRBJ1-5; no clear D. The V end was cut by 0 bases, the J end by 4 bases, with 11 bases between. CDR1 is SGDLS, CDR2 YYNGEE, per germline. The CDR3 is made up of 15 amino acids. CDR3 in amino acids: CASSVGSSINQPQHF. CDR3 coding DNA: TGTGCCAGCAGCGTAGGTAGCAGCATTAATCAGCCCCAGCATTTT.

This chain connects TRBV7-6 to TRBJ1-4; 7 positions agree with TRBD1. This CDR3 contains 18 residues. V lost 5 bases to trimming and J lost 0 bases; unmatched junction nucleotides: 12. Germline V gives CDR1 SGHVS, CDR2 FNYEAQ. CDR3 sequence (DNA): TGTGCCAGCAGCCCCAGGCGGCAGGGGGTTACAACTAATGAAAAACTGTTTTTT. Protein product: CASSPRRQGVTTNEKLFF. The whole variable domain, remainder taken from reference TRBV7-6 and TRBJ1-4, is GAGVSQSPRYKVTKRGQDVALRCDPISGHVSLYWYRQALGQGPEFLTYFNYEAQQDKSGLPNDRFSAERPEGSISTLTIQRTEQRDSAMYRCASSPRRQGVTTNEKLFFGSGTQLSVL.

This clone was detected once. This rearrangement joins TRBV4-3 to TRBJ2-1, with 8 bases that match TRBD2. Trimming cost V 0 bases and J 8 bases; bases outside gene matches: 9. Germline CDR1 is LGHNA and CDR2 is YSLEER. The CDR3 covers 16 residues. For the CDR3, the DNA is TGCGCCAGCAGCCAAGATTACAGCGGGAGTGTAGATGAGCAGTTCTTC. It yields the protein CASSQDYSGSVDEQFF.

The V and J genes are TRBV30 and TRBJ2-1; TRBD2 aligns across 9 bases. Looked up from germline, CDR1 is GTSNPN and CDR2 is SVGIG (reference sequence). The CDR3 extends over 15 amino acids. J gave up 5 bases and V 2 bases, and 7 bases lay outside the gene matches. The CDR3 DNA reads TGTGCCTGGAGTCTTGGGCTAGCGGGACACAATGAGCAGTTCTTC. Translated: CAWSLGLAGHNEQFF.

This chain uses TRBV6-2 or TRBV6-3 with TRBJ2-2; the D is unclear. Germline values: CDR1 MNHEY, CDR2 SVGEGT. The V end lost 2 bases, the J end lost 2 bases, and 9 bases lay between the germline ends. The CDR3 extends over 15 amino acids. The CDR3 loop is CASSYGHLNTGELFF. CDR3 nucleotide sequence: TGTGCCAGCAGTTACGGGCACCTCAACACCGGGGAGCTGTTTTTT.

The V gene is TRBV12-2, the J gene TRBJ1-2. TRBV12-2 is labeled a pseudogene. The CDR3 spans 14 residues. CDR3 sequence (DNA): TGTGCAAGTCGCTTACAACGGGGATTCGGGGGCTACACCTTC. Its protein is CASRLQRGFGGYTF.

V and J are TRBV5-8 and TRBJ1-4, with a weak D call TRBD1 (6 bases). V lost 0 bases and J 8 bases, leaving 17 bases between the germline ends. The length of the CDR3 is 16 residues. Germline V lookup: CDR1 SGHTS, CDR2 YDEGEE. CDR3 loop: CASSLADWGPGEKLFF. CDR3 in DNA: TGTGCCAGCAGCTTGGCCGATTGGGGGCCAGGGGAAAAACTGTTTTTT.

CDR3 in amino acids: CASSATSGRIGTGELFF. CDR3 bases: TGTGCCAGTAGTGCTACTAGCGGGAGAATTGGTACAGGGGAGCTGTTTTTT. The chain combines TRBV19 with TRBJ2-2; TRBD2 aligns across 11 bases. CDR1 LNHDA and CDR2 SQIVND come from the germline V gene (reference sequence). J gave up 8 bases and V 5 bases, and 13 bases lay outside the gene matches. CDR3 length: 17 amino acids.

This chain links TRBV7-2 with TRBJ1-2, with D possibly TRBD1 on 5 matching bases. This CDR3 comprises 15 residues. Deletions cut 2 bases from V and 4 bases from J, with 14 bases between. Germline V lookup: CDR1 SGHTA, CDR2 FQGNSA. DNA of the CDR3: TGTGCCAGCAGCTTACAAGGGGTCAAGGTCTATGGCTACACCTTC. Its protein product is CASSLQGVKVYGYTF.

V usage is TRBV9 and J usage is TRBJ1-4, with D unclear. V was clipped by 3 bases and J by 7 bases, with 19 bases between them. The CDR3 contains 16 residues. CDR1 SGDLS and CDR2 YYNGEE come from the germline V gene. CDR3 region: CASSAEGDNRSEKLFF. The DNA for the CDR3 is TGTGCCAGCAGCGCAGAGGGAGACAATCGGAGTGAAAAACTGTTTTTT. Variable domain in full (rest from reference TRBV9 and TRBJ1-4): DSGVTQTPKHLITATGQRVTLRCSPRSGDLSVYWYQQSLDQGLQFLIQYYNGEERAKGNILERFSAQQFPDLHSELNLSSLELGDSALYFCASSAEGDNRSEKLFFGSGTQLSVL.

The chain links TRBV6-6 to TRBJ2-3; D is uncertain. This CDR3 comprises 12 residues. From germline, CDR1 is MNHNY and CDR2 SVGAGI (reference sequence). The ends were cut back, 5 bases at V and 4 bases at J, with 7 bases in the middle. In DNA, the CDR3 is TGTGCCAGCAGTGGGCGACCAGATACGCAGTATTTT. Translating it yields CASSGRPDTQYF.

V is TRBV9 and J is TRBJ2-3; perhaps TRBD1 as D (7 bases). The CDR3 is 15 residues long. Germline assignment: CDR1 SGDLS and CDR2 YYNGEE. With 3 bases removed from V and 6 bases from J, the gap between germline ends came to 17 bases. The CDR3 nucleotides read TGTGCCAGCAGCGCCCAGGGGGACGCGGGGGATACGCAGTATTTT. Translated: CASSAQGDAGDTQYF.

This clone was found once. The rearrangement joins TRBV28 to TRBJ1-4, with TRBD1 matching 9 bases. CDR1 MDHEN and CDR2 SYDVKM come from the germline V gene. Trimming took 5 bases from V and 10 from J; bases not matched to a gene: 11. The CDR3 sequence is 15 residues long. The DNA for the CDR3 is TGTGCCAGCAGTCCATGGGACAGGGCGGTGGGAAAACTGTTTTTT. Protein sequence: CASSPWDRAVGKLFF.